The rows below give T cell receptor beta chains drawn from one sample of a study of tumor-infiltrating lymphocytes in primary liver carcinoma. TCRdb re-analysed the multiplex PCR reads in MiXCR, keeping a single row per CDR3 protein. This sample yields fewer than 400,000 distinct CDR3 sequences, of which 65% are seen a single time; roughly 9% belongs to the top ten. Sequenced sample: peripheral blood. Receptors originate from a man aged 35 to 55 with primary liver carcinoma and hepatitis B virus infection. The CDR3 runs from the conserved cysteine through the conserved F or W. A D gene is named only where the DNA matches it firmly. Clone size, where shown, is once, few, many, or a class for clones that have expanded.

v_gene	j_gene	d_gene	abundance	CDR3nt	CDR3aa
TRBV29-1	TRBJ2-5	TRBD1	many	TGCAGCGTGGTCACAGGGGTGGAGACCCAGTACTTC	CSVVTGVETQYF
TRBV12-3/TRBV12-4	TRBJ2-3	-	few	TGTGCCAGCAGTTTAGGGAAAAGGGGCACTGGTACGCAGTATTTT	CASSLGKRGTGTQYF
TRBV11-1	TRBJ2-7	TRBD1	many	TGTGCCAGCAGCTCTTACGGACAGGCCTACGAGCAGTACTTC	CASSSYGQAYEQYF
TRBV28	TRBJ2-3	TRBD2	few	TGTGCCAGCAGTTTTACTAGCGGGGGCACAGATACGCAGTATTTT	CASSFTSGGTDTQYF
TRBV4-3	TRBJ2-1	TRBD2	once	TGCGCCAGCAGCCAGGGCGCTAGCGGGAGATTGACTGAGCCGTTCTTC	CASSQGASGRLTEPFF
TRBV28	TRBJ1-2	-	few	TGTGCCAGCAGTCCATCGGGGGCTAACTATGGCTACACCTTC	CASSPSGANYGYTF
TRBV6-5	TRBJ2-5	-	-	TGTGACAGCACCTCCGGGATCGCTCCAGGGACCCAGTACTTC	CDSTSGIAPGTQYF
TRBV12-3/TRBV12-4	TRBJ2-5	-	-	TGTGCCAGTAGGCGAGGGAAAGAGGCCCAGTACTTC	CASRRGKEAQYF
TRBV5-5	TRBJ1-1	-	-	TGTGCCAGCAGCTTACTGGGCCAGAGGGTTTTGTACACTGAAGCTTTCTTT	CASSLLGQRVLYTEAFF
TRBV7-9	TRBJ2-1	TRBD1	-	TGTGCCATCGCCCGGGACAGGGGGCTCAATGAGCAGTTCTTC	CAIARDRGLNEQFF
TRBV29-1	TRBJ2-7	TRBD2	many	TGCAGCGTGCTACCGACTAGCGGGAGCTCCTACGAGCAGTACTTC	CSVLPTSGSSYEQYF
TRBV6-2/TRBV6-3	TRBJ2-1	TRBD2	-	TGTGCCAGCAGTGGACTAGCGAGAGACAAGTTCTTC	CASSGLARDKFF
TRBV29-1	TRBJ2-6	-	many	TGCAGCGTTGAACAGGCTGGGGCCAACGTCCTGACTTTC	CSVEQAGANVLTF
TRBV5-1	TRBJ2-1	-	-	TGCGCCAGCAGTCGACAGGTGAATGAGCAGTTCTTC	CASSRQVNEQFF